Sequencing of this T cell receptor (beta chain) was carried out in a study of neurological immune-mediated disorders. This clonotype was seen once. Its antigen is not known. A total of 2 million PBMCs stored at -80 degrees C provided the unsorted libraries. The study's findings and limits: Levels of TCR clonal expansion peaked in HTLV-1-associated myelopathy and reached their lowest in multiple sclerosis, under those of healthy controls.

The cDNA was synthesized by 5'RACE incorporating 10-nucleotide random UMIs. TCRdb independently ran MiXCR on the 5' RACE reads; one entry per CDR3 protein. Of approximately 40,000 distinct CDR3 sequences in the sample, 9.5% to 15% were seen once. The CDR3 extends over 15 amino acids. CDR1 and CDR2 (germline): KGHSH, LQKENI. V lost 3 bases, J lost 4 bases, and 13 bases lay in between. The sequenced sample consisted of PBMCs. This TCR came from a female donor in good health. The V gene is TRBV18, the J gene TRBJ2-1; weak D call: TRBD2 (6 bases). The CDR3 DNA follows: TGTGCCAGCTCACCTCTAGCGTGGGCGTACAATGAGCAGTTCTTC. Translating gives CASSPLAWAYNEQFF.